This TCR beta chain was retrieved from a study of early T cells in non-severe SARS-CoV-2 infection. TCRdb reanalysed the 5' RACE reads using MiXCR and keeps one entry per CDR3 protein. The table lists tens of thousands of distinct CDR3 sequences, 9.5% to 13% of them singletons. The CDR3 is made up of 15 amino acids. Looked up from germline, CDR1 is KGHDR and CDR2 is SFDVKD. The V end was cut by 4 bases, the J end by 0 bases, with 8 bases between. V and J are TRBV24-1 and TRBJ2-2; D gene uncertain. This TCR was sampled from an adult who was a healthcare worker with PCR-confirmed SARS-CoV-2 infection or an uninfected control (not recorded which). Source: whole blood, taken at baseline. CDR3 protein: CATSDPGPNTGELFF. The CDR3 DNA is TGTGCCACCAGTGACCCGGGTCCGAACACCGGGGAGCTGTTTTTT.